This T cell receptor beta chain was recovered during a study of cytomegalovirus exposure and HLA in healthy donors. 13 Jbeta primers and 60 Vbeta primers were used for the PCR. This table comes from immunoSEQ multiplex PCR, and its TCRdb copy is limited to in-frame clones, with some not included. The sample lists about 120,000 clones; 65% to 80% were seen once. Whole-study results and caveats: V segments that were indistinguishable, TRBV6-2 and TRBV6-3 among them, were omitted from analysis. According to an earlier analysis, most TCR beta V segments yielded productive rearrangements about 87% or about 30% of the time. Rates of TCR association differed by HLA locus in a later analysis, with DRB1 highest and HLA-C lowest.

CDR1 and CDR2 (germline): GTSNPN, SVGIG (reference sequence). V trimming: 3 bases; J trimming: 2 bases; junction bases outside the gene matches: 3. The CDR3 loop spans 14 amino acids. This clone was recorded only once. Its target is not known. The source material was PBMCs. The V and J genes are TRBV30 and TRBJ2-3; 9 nucleotides align to TRBD2. The source is a woman between 40 and 55 years old in good health and CMV-seropositive. CDR3 sequence (DNA): TGTGCCTGGAGCCCTAGCGGGGTCACAGATACGCAGTATTTT. Protein sequence: CAWSPSGVTDTQYF.